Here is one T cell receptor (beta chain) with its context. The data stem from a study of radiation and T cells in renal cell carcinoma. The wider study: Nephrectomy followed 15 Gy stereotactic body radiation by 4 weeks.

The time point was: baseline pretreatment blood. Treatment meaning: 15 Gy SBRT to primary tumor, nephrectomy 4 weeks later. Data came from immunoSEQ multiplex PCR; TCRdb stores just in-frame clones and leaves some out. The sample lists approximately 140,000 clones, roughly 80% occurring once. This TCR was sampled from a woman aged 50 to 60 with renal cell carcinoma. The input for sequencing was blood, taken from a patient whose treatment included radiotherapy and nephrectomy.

Here the CDR3 DNA reads TGTGCCAGCAGCGCCCGTCCCCCAGGGGCTAATGAAAAACTGTTTTTT. Amino acids: CASSARPPGANEKLFF. The V gene is TRBV7-2, the J gene TRBJ1-4, with D perhaps matching TRBD1 (6 bases). V lost 5 bases and J 3 bases, leaving 16 bases between the germline ends. The CDR3 contains 16 residues. Germline V gene sequence: CDR1 SGHTA, CDR2 FQGNSA.